Detailed here is one T cell receptor beta chain. Its antigen is undetermined. Trimming pared 3 bases from V and 3 bases from J, leaving 16 bases between. CDR1 is SGHRS and CDR2 is YFSETQ in the germline V gene. The CDR3 totals 16 residues. These data are taken from a study of T cell responses to AZD1222 COVID-19 vaccine. Study-wide findings and caveats: Without day 14 samples, only post-peak T cell repertoires were studied. A rise in Spike-specific TCR breadth and depth followed two AZD1222 doses. Regions 160-218 and 743-854 dominated among vaccine-associated CD4 TCRs spanning spike. Females outnumbered males among donors, who were mostly white British; clonal diversity was possibly underestimated.

Generated by immunoSEQ multiplex PCR, the TCRdb table keeps only in-frame clones and is missing some. The profile shows tens of thousands of clones, 85% to 90% of them singletons. This clonotype was obtained from an adult in good health. V and J are TRBV5-1 and TRBJ2-1; maybe TRBD1 (6 bases). The sample consisted of peripheral blood, taken on day 0 of AZD1222 vaccination. The CDR3 DNA follows: TGCGCCAGCAGCTCCCCGGACAGTGTCAGCTACAATGAGCAGTTCTTC. Residues: CASSSPDSVSYNEQFF.